This T cell receptor beta chain was captured by sequencing in a study of T cell responses to AZD1222 COVID-19 vaccine. On this clone itself: Its antigen is not known.

Germline CDR1 reads SGDLS; CDR2 reads YYNGEE. This CDR3 contains 14 residues. V lost 3 bases and J lost 0, with 7 bases in between. This table comes from immunoSEQ multiplex PCR, and its TCRdb copy is limited to in-frame clones, with some not included. This table holds some 120,000 clones, almost 90% found once. Study results and caveats: At baseline, just a handful of AZD1222 recipients tested seropositive. White British ancestry dominated among donors, who included more females, and clonal diversity was possibly underestimated. Sampling captured repertoires only after the peak T cell response. Dominant CD4 TCR responses targeted spike regions 160-218 and 743-854.

The rearrangement links TRBV9 to TRBJ1-5, with a possible D match to TRBD1 (5 bases). This TCR derives from an adult in good health. This sample comprised peripheral blood, obtained on day 0 of AZD1222 vaccination. CDR3 bases: TGTGCCAGCAGCGCGGGACCTAGCAATCAGCCCCAGCATTTT. Protein product: CASSAGPSNQPQHF.